Presented here are 25 T cell receptor beta chains from one specimen sequenced in a study of T cells in Graves' hyperthyroidism and ophthalmopathy. TCR beta CDR3 regions were amplified from RNA transcripts. When the TCR CDR3 underwent first-round RT-PCR, the HTBI primer set was used. TCRdb recomputed calls from the multiplex PCR reads with MiXCR, one row per CDR3 protein. The sample carries hundreds of thousands of distinct CDR3 sequences, around 15% recorded once. Sample: blood. All receptors come from a woman in her late teens or twenties with Graves' hyperthyroidism.

This clonotype occurred a few times. This may be a read error: a much more frequent sequence differs by one nucleotide. The V gene is TRBV7-3, the J gene TRBJ2-1, with TRBD2 matching over 9 bases. Germline V lookup: CDR1 SGHTA, CDR2 FQGTGA. Unmatched junction bases numbered 9, after V lost 3 bases and J lost 9 bases. The CDR3 covers 15 residues. CDR3 amino acids: CASSFGSGGSVEQFF. Here the CDR3 DNA reads TGTGCCAGCAGCTTTGGTAGCGGGGGTTCTGTTGAGCAGTTCTTC.

This clonotype came up a few times. The chain has TRBV2 and TRBJ1-4; perhaps TRBD1 as D (5 bases). Germline V gives CDR1 SNHLY, CDR2 FYNNEI. CDR3 length: 14 amino acids. V lost 5 bases, J lost 7 bases, and 14 bases lay in between. CDR3 in DNA: TGTGCCAGCAGTTCGACAGTAGGAATTGAAAAACTGTTTTTT. This codes for CASSSTVGIEKLFF. Full variable domain (rest looked up from reference TRBV2 and TRBJ1-4): EPEVTQTPSHQVTQMGQEVILRCVPISNHLYFYWYRQILGQKVEFLVSFYNNEISEKSEIFDDQFSVERPDGSNFTLKIRSTKLEDSAMYFCASSSTVGIEKLFFGSGTQLSVL.

The chain couples TRBV6-1 to TRBJ2-2; D may be TRBD1 (5 bases). The CDR3 length is 13 residues. Germline loops: CDR1 MNHNS, CDR2 SASEGT. V lost 7 bases and J lost 6, with 12 bases in between. The CDR3 here is CASTPQGSGELFF. For the CDR3, the DNA is TGTGCCAGCACCCCCCAGGGATCCGGGGAGCTGTTTTTT.

This clonotype was seen many times. The gene calls are TRBV3-1 and TRBJ1-3, with D perhaps matching TRBD1 (6 bases). CDR1 and CDR2 (germline): LGHDT, YNNKEL (reference sequence). This CDR3 region has 16 residues. Trimming removed 5 bases from V and 0 bases from J, with 14 bases in between. CDR3 residues: CASSSRQALSGNTIYF. The CDR3 DNA reads as TGTGCCAGCAGCTCCCGACAGGCTCTCTCTGGAAACACCATATATTTT.

Note on this clonotype: This may stem from a read error, because a much larger clone lies one nucleotide away. The CDR3 is CANSAPTGRQSNEQFF. The CDR3 bases are TGTGCCAACAGCGCGCCGACAGGGCGGCAGAGCAATGAGCAGTTCTTC. The genes are TRBV9 and TRBJ2-1; 7 bases are a match to TRBD1. Germline V gene lookup returns CDR1 SGDLS and CDR2 YYNGEE. The CDR3 contains 16 residues.

There are many counts of this clonotype. The chain couples TRBV11-2 to TRBJ2-3; no definite D call. V lost 3 bases and J 0 bases, leaving 4 bases between the germline ends. The germline CDR1 and CDR2 sequences are SGHAT and FQNNGV. The length of the CDR3 is 13 residues. CDR3 loop: CASSFRSTDTQYF. CDR3 DNA sequence: TGTGCCAGCAGCTTCAGGAGCACAGATACGCAGTATTTT.

The chain uses TRBV6-1 and TRBJ2-1; weak D call: TRBD2 (5 bases). V was trimmed by 6 bases and J by 0 bases, leaving 15 bases between them. The CDR3 length is 16 residues. Per the germline V gene, CDR1 is MNHNS and CDR2 is SASEGT. CDR3 amino acids: CASSQRSAGSYNEQFF. The CDR3 DNA follows: TGTGCCAGCAGCCAACGCTCTGCGGGCTCCTACAATGAGCAGTTCTTC.

This clonotype has at least ten counts. This chain connects TRBV11-2 to TRBJ2-4; 9 bases agree with TRBD1. The CDR3 is 17 residues long. Unmatched junction bases numbered 12, after V lost 1 base and J lost 8 bases. Germline CDR1 and CDR2: SGHAT and FQNNGV. The CDR3 loop is CASSLGPGQGSEYIQYF. CDR3 bases: TGTGCCAGCAGCTTAGGTCCGGGACAGGGCTCGGAATACATTCAGTACTTC. Full variable domain (remainder filled in from reference TRBV11-2 and TRBJ2-4): EAGVAQSPRYKIIEKRQSVAFWCNPISGHATLYWYQQILGQGPKLLIQFQNNGVVDDSQLPKDRFSAERLKGVDSTLKIQPAKLEDSAVYLCASSLGPGQGSEYIQYFGAGTRLSVL.

In its sample, this clonotype was seen many times. This chain links TRBV12-3 or TRBV12-4 with TRBJ2-3, with TRBD2 identical over 7 bases. The junction had 5 bases not matched to a gene; V was cut back by 3 bases and J by 5 bases. This CDR3 is built from 14 residues. The CDR3 here is CASSFGGSGDTQYF. The CDR3 coding sequence is TGTGCCAGCAGTTTCGGGGGGAGCGGAGATACGCAGTATTTT.

This clonotype was found a few times. V and J are TRBV20-1 and TRBJ2-7, with 13 positions matching TRBD2. Per germline, CDR1 DFQATT and CDR2 SNEGSKA (reference sequence). This CDR3 contains 15 residues. The ends lost 5 bases at V and 7 bases at J; junction bases unmatched: 11. CDR3 bases: TGCAGTGCTTCCCTCGGACTAGCGGGAGTTCGGGAGCAGTACTTC. Translating gives CSASLGLAGVREQYF.

This clonotype has a count of ten or more. V usage is TRBV7-2 and J usage is TRBJ2-1, with D unresolved. This CDR3 is built from 14 residues. V gave up 2 bases and J gave up 1 base, with 6 bases separating them. CDR1 SGHTA and CDR2 FQGNSA come from the germline V gene. This CDR3 is CASSLTGSYNEQFF. In nucleotides, the CDR3 is TGTGCCAGCAGCTTAACGGGTTCCTACAATGAGCAGTTCTTC.

To note about this clonotype: Given a much more abundant clone one base away, this may be a read error. The chain joins TRBV5-1 to TRBJ2-1; D possibly corresponds to TRBD2 (5 bases). CDR3 length equals 15 residues. Looked up from germline, CDR1 is SGHRS and CDR2 is YFSETQ. CDR3 DNA: TGCGCCAGCAGCTTGGAAAGCGGAGCCTACAGTGAGCAGTTCTTC. Translation: CASSLESGAYSEQFF.

In regard to this clonotype: A much larger clone is a single base away; this may be a read error. J is TRBJ1-4 and V is TRBV5-1; 7 nucleotides match TRBD1. Germline lookup yields CDR1 SGHRS and CDR2 YFSETQ. V was pared by 3 bases and J by 6 bases, with 8 bases of the junction left unmatched. CDR3 length equals 15 residues. The CDR3 sequence is CASSSQGQPYEKLFF. Written as DNA, the CDR3 is TGCGCCAGCAGCTCCCAGGGACAGCCCTATGAAAAACTGTTTTTT.

As concerns this clonotype: This may be a read error: a much more frequent sequence differs by one nucleotide. The chain joins TRBV7-9 to TRBJ1-1; D is ambiguous. Germline V gene lookup returns CDR1 SEHNR and CDR2 FQNEAQ (reference sequence). Trimming left V 5 bases short and J 4 bases short, with 14 bases between. This CDR3 comprises 14 residues. The CDR3 nucleotides are TGTGCCAGCAGCGTAGAGCCGGGTGGCACTGAAGCTTTCTTT. Amino acids: CASSVEPGGTEAFF.

In its sample, this clonotype was seen many times. This rearrangement joins TRBV11-3 to TRBJ2-3; no clear D. With 5 bases removed from V and 0 bases from J, the gap between germline ends came to 12 bases. Germline values: CDR1 SGHNT, CDR2 YENEEA. CDR3 size: 15 residues. The CDR3 sequence: CASSPGRRSTDTQYF. The CDR3, as DNA: TGTGCCAGCAGCCCAGGACGGAGAAGCACAGATACGCAGTATTTT.

This clonotype was counted a few times. This rearrangement joins TRBV30 to TRBJ1-4; maybe TRBD1 (6 bases). V lost 2 bases to trimming and J lost 7 bases, with 11 bases between them. Germline loops: CDR1 GTSNPN, CDR2 SVGIG (reference sequence). This CDR3 is 13 amino acids long. CDR3 sequence: CAWSSEGGEKLFF. The CDR3 nucleotides are TGTGCCTGGAGTTCGGAAGGGGGTGAAAAACTGTTTTTT.

The chain uses TRBV6-2 or TRBV6-3 and TRBJ2-7, with D perhaps matching TRBD2 (6 bases). This CDR3 comprises 12 residues. Between the trimmed V and J ends, which lost 11 bases and 3 bases, there was a span of 14 bases. The germline CDR1 and CDR2 sequences are MNHEY and SVGEGT. CDR3 protein: CAAKDYYYEQYF. The CDR3, as DNA: TGTGCCGCCAAGGACTACTACTACGAGCAGTACTTC.

This clonotype was observed a few times. The V and J genes are TRBV29-1 and TRBJ1-1; D is ambiguous. The CDR3 spans 13 residues. Germline V gene lookup returns CDR1 SQVTM and CDR2 ANQGSEA. V was shortened by 4 bases and J by 4 bases, with 13 bases between the two germline ends. CDR3 bases: TGCAGCGTTGTATTTGGGCTCCTCACTGAAGCTTTCTTT. Residues: CSVVFGLLTEAFF.

The J gene is TRBJ1-1, the V gene TRBV29-1; 8 bases match TRBD1. Trimming at V came to 4 bases and at J to 1 base, leaving 14 bases not matched to a gene. This CDR3 is built from 17 residues. Germline V gives CDR1 SQVTM, CDR2 ANQGSEA. The CDR3 bases are TGCAGCGTTGTGGGGTGGACAGGGAAGATTGCGAACACTGAAGCTTTCTTT. Translated, it gives CSVVGWTGKIANTEAFF.

This clonotype has just a few counts. This CDR3 is missing its conserved last phenylalanine or tryptophan, likely due to a read error. The chain uses TRBV20-1 and TRBJ2-3, with D unresolved. CDR1 is DFQATT and CDR2 is SNEGSKA in the germline V gene (reference sequence). The CDR3 has 15 amino acids. Trimming left V 4 bases short and J 0 bases short, with 14 bases between. The CDR3 protein is CSATRTFVSTDTQYL. CDR3 DNA: TGCAGTGCTACCAGGACCTTTGTAAGCACAGATACGCAGTATCTT.

At least ten counts were recorded for this clonotype. The rearrangement uses TRBV2 and TRBJ1-2; the D gene is possibly TRBD1 (5 bases). Germline CDR1 is SNHLY and CDR2 is FYNNEI. Trimming removed 3 bases at V and 4 bases at J, with 15 bases between. The CDR3 covers 15 residues. This CDR3 reads CASSDPRTGFYGYTF. The CDR3 coding sequence is TGTGCCAGCAGTGACCCTCGAACAGGCTTCTATGGCTACACCTTC.

This clonotype showed up many times. This chain links TRBV28 with TRBJ1-1; D call uncertain. In germline, CDR1 is MDHEN, CDR2 SYDVKM. The CDR3 is made up of 10 amino acids. The CDR3: CGVRRTEAFF. CDR3 sequence (DNA): TGTGGGGTCCGACGGACTGAAGCTTTCTTT.

This clonotype has a handful of counts. The rearrangement uses TRBV27 and TRBJ2-5, with D tentatively TRBD2 (6 bases). This CDR3 is 13 amino acids long. V was cut by 4 bases and J by 4 bases, with 10 bases left in between. Germline V gene data show CDR1 as MNHEY and CDR2 as SMNVEV (reference sequence). CDR3 nucleotides: TGTGCCAGCAGTTGGAGGGGACCAGAGACCCAGTACTTC. Translating gives CASSWRGPETQYF.

The rearrangement uses TRBV7-9 and TRBJ2-7, with 13 bases lining up with TRBD2. The junction had 5 bases not matched to a gene; V was cut back by 1 base and J by 2 bases. Germline V gives CDR1 SEHNR, CDR2 FQNEAQ (reference sequence). The CDR3 loop spans 17 amino acids. The DNA of the CDR3 is TGTGCCAGCAGCTTAGGGACTAGCGGGAGAAGCGCCTACGAGCAGTACTTC. This encodes CASSLGTSGRSAYEQYF. Together with reference TRBV7-9 and TRBJ2-7, the CDR3 gives the full variable domain: DTGVSQNPRHKITKRGQNVTFRCDPISEHNRLYWYRQTLGQGPEFLTYFQNEAQLEKSRLLSDRFSAERPKGSFSTLEIQRTEQGDSAMYLCASSLGTSGRSAYEQYFGPGTRLTVT.

This clonotype was picked up many times. The rearrangement joins TRBV2 to TRBJ1-1; perhaps TRBD1 as D (6 bases). V was shortened by 8 bases and J by 1 base, with 23 bases between the two germline ends. Per germline, CDR1 SNHLY and CDR2 FYNNEI. CDR3 length equals 17 residues. CDR3 region: CASAPLDRFQKNTEAFF. Here the CDR3 DNA reads TGTGCCAGCGCTCCCCTTGACAGGTTCCAAAAGAACACTGAAGCTTTCTTT.